This passage covers 18 T cell receptor beta chains from one sample sequenced in a study of T cells in Graves' hyperthyroidism and ophthalmopathy. RNA transcripts gave rise to amplified TCR beta CDR3 regions. TCR CDR3 underwent first-round RT-PCR with the HTBI primer set. TCRdb independently ran MiXCR on the multiplex PCR reads; one entry per CDR3 protein. The sample carries hundreds of thousands of distinct CDR3 sequences, 35% to 40% recorded once. The specimen sequenced was blood. Source of these receptors: a man younger than 35 with Graves' hyperthyroidism.

This clonotype has at least ten counts. The chain couples TRBV24-1 to TRBJ2-5, with D perhaps matching TRBD2 (5 bases). This CDR3 is 15 amino acids long. Germline V gives CDR1 KGHDR, CDR2 SFDVKD. Trimming removed 3 bases at V and 4 bases at J, with 14 bases between. The CDR3 reads CATSDPTGDGETQYF. The DNA of the CDR3 is TGTGCCACCAGTGATCCGACCGGGGATGGAGAGACCCAGTACTTC.

This clonotype has just a few counts. CDR3 DNA sequence: TGTGCCAGCAGTTACTCGAAATCCGGGGAGCTGTTTTTT. Protein: CASSYSKSGELFF. The chain links TRBV6-5 to TRBJ2-2, with D uncertain. V dropped 0 bases and J dropped 6 bases, with 5 bases sitting between them. From germline, CDR1 is MNHEY and CDR2 SVGAGI. The CDR3 loop spans 13 amino acids.

A few counts support this clonotype. V gene TRBV7-9 combines with J gene TRBJ2-7; 7 bases match TRBD1. The CDR3 is 16 amino acids. CDR1 SEHNR and CDR2 FQNEAQ come from the germline V gene (reference sequence). Unmatched junction bases numbered 9, after V lost 1 base and J lost 3 bases. In nucleotides, the CDR3 is TGTGCCAGCAGCTTAGGGCCCGGGACAGACCGCTACGAGCAGTACTTC. This sequence encodes CASSLGPGTDRYEQYF.

J is TRBJ1-1 and V is TRBV7-6; D remains unclear. Germline CDR1 reads SGHVS; CDR2 reads FNYEAQ. The CDR3 covers 15 residues. V was pared by 1 base and J by 3 bases, with 12 bases between. CDR3 bases: TGTGCCAGCAGCTTAGGGGTAGGGCTGGACACTGAAGCTTTCTTT. Its translation: CASSLGVGLDTEAFF. Full variable domain (remainder filled in from reference TRBV7-6 and TRBJ1-1): GAGVSQSPRYKVTKRGQDVALRCDPISGHVSLYWYRQALGQGPEFLTYFNYEAQQDKSGLPNDRFSAERPEGSISTLTIQRTEQRDSAMYRCASSLGVGLDTEAFFGQGTRLTVV.

Of note for this clonotype: A much larger clone differs from this one at a single base, so this may be a read error. The chain joins TRBV29-1 to TRBJ2-2; D assignment may be TRBD1 or TRBD2 (5 bases each). V lost 6 bases, J lost 0 bases, and 14 bases lay in between. The CDR3 length is 15 residues. The germline CDR1 and CDR2 sequences are SQVTM and ANQGSEA. CDR3 region: CSVGRALANTGELFF. The CDR3 region has the DNA TGCAGCGTGGGGCGGGCCTTGGCGAACACCGGGGAGCTGTTTTTT.

The gene calls are TRBV4-1 and TRBJ1-5; D is unresolved. V was shortened by 1 base and J by 7 bases, with 8 bases between the two germline ends. The germline V gene has CDR1 MGHRA and CDR2 YSYEKL. CDR3 size: 13 residues. The CDR3 DNA reads as TGCGCCAGCAGCCAAGCGACGGGGCAGCCCCAGCATTTT. Protein sequence: CASSQATGQPQHF.

The V and J genes are TRBV19 and TRBJ2-7; the match to TRBD2 covers 7 bases. Germline CDR1 reads LNHDA; CDR2 reads SQIVND (reference sequence). CDR3 length equals 14 residues. Germline trimming cut 1 base from V and 5 bases from J; bases unmatched to any gene: 5. CDR3 sequence reads: CASSIVSGSNEQYF. CDR3 DNA: TGTGCCAGTAGTATAGTTAGCGGGTCCAACGAGCAGTACTTC.

This clonotype was observed a handful of times. The chain carries TRBV9 and TRBJ2-2; unclear D gene. Between the trimmed V and J ends, which lost 0 bases and 4 bases, there was a span of 10 bases. CDR3 size: 15 residues. The germline V gene has CDR1 SGDLS and CDR2 YYNGEE. The CDR3 DNA sequence: TGTGCCAGCAGCGTAGTTGAAGCAAGCACCGGGGAGCTGTTTTTT. Translation gives CASSVVEASTGELFF.

A note on this clonotype: The germline gene is not matched at one end of the junction; a read error may be the cause. This chain uses TRBV9 with TRBJ2-5, with D possibly matching TRBD2 (7 bases). Germline V CDR1 and CDR2: SGDLS, YYNGEE. The CDR3 covers 14 residues. The CDR3 here is CASSQGGGGLTPYF. CDR3 DNA sequence: TGTGCCAGCAGCCAAGGGGGGGGGGGACTAACCCCGTACTTC. The full variable domain, with the rest looked up from reference TRBV9 and TRBJ2-5, is DSGVTQTPKHLITATGQRVTLRCSPRSGDLSVYWYQQSLDQGLQFLIQYYNGEERAKGNILERFSAQQFPDLHSELNLSSLELGDSALYFCASSQGGGGLTPYFGPGTRLLVL.

Here the CDR3 reads CASSFPVPADEQYF. In nucleotides, the CDR3 is TGTGCCAGCAGCTTCCCCGTCCCCGCGGACGAGCAGTACTTC. The J gene is TRBJ2-7, the V gene TRBV7-9; no definite D call. The CDR3 is 14 residues long. The V and J ends lost 3 bases and 5 bases respectively, with 14 bases between them. The germline V gene encodes CDR1 SEHNR and CDR2 FQNEAQ (reference sequence).

This clonotype was detected ten times or more. The chain couples TRBV20-1 to TRBJ1-1, with D uncertain. CDR3 length: 13 residues. Trimming stripped 6 bases from V and 1 base from J, with 12 bases between. The V gene's germline CDR1 is DFQATT and CDR2 SNEGSKA (reference sequence). This CDR3 reads CSAYWVQNTEAFF. The DNA for the CDR3 is TGCAGTGCCTACTGGGTGCAGAACACTGAAGCTTTCTTT.

This clonotype was observed at least ten times. This chain links TRBV19 with TRBJ1-2; D is unresolved. Germline assignment: CDR1 LNHDA and CDR2 SQIVND (reference sequence). V lost 5 bases and J lost 3, with 7 bases in between. The CDR3 runs 12 residues. The CDR3 bases are TGTGCCAGTAGTCCGAGGGACTATGGCTACACCTTC. Amino acids: CASSPRDYGYTF.

This clonotype was recorded a few times. The rearrangement joins TRBV7-3 to TRBJ1-4, with D unclear. The CDR3 runs 15 residues. The germline V gene encodes CDR1 SGHTA and CDR2 FQGTGA. Trimming took 3 bases from V and 7 from J, leaving 15 bases between them. CDR3 nucleotides: TGTGCCAGCAGCTTGAACGCCCGGACCGGTGAAAAACTGTTTTTT. This translates into CASSLNARTGEKLFF. Combining the CDR3 with reference TRBV7-3 and TRBJ1-4 gives the whole variable domain GAGVSQTPSNKVTEKGKYVELRCDPISGHTALYWYRQSLGQGPEFLIYFQGTGAADDSGLPNDRFFAVRPEGSVSTLKIQRTERGDSAVYLCASSLNARTGEKLFFGSGTQLSVL.

Notes on this clonotype: A much larger clone is a single base away; this may be a read error. CDR3 sequence: CGAPRTENTEAFF. CDR3 in DNA: TGCGGTGCTCCTCGGACTGAGAACACTGAAGCTTTCTTT. The rearrangement uses TRBV20-1 and TRBJ1-1; D gene ambiguous. The CDR3 has 13 amino acids. From germline, CDR1 is DFQATT and CDR2 SNEGSKA (reference sequence).

This chain uses TRBV12-3 or TRBV12-4 with TRBJ1-5; D may be TRBD1 (5 bases). V shed 3 bases and J shed 6 bases, with 12 bases lying between them. The CDR3 has 14 residues. Written as DNA, the CDR3 is TGTGCCAGCAGTTTTAAGGGGCATAGTCAGCCCCAGCATTTT. It codes for CASSFKGHSQPQHF.

This clonotype was seen many times. The J gene is TRBJ2-7, the V gene TRBV15; no clear D gene. The CDR3 spans 14 residues. Between the trimmed V and J ends, which lost 0 bases and 4 bases, there was a span of 10 bases. Germline CDR1 is LNHNV and CDR2 is YYDKDF (reference sequence). In DNA form, the CDR3 reads TGTGCCACCAGCAGAGACCCCCAGGTATACGAGCAGTACTTC. Protein: CATSRDPQVYEQYF.

This clonotype was seen at least ten times. This chain joins TRBV2 and TRBJ1-1, with D perhaps TRBD1 (5 bases). The CDR3 has 15 residues. V gave up 2 bases and J gave up 5 bases, with 15 bases separating them. Germline V gives CDR1 SNHLY, CDR2 FYNNEI. CDR3 protein: CASSETDTRGTEAFF. CDR3 bases: TGTGCCAGCAGTGAAACGGACACTAGGGGAACTGAAGCTTTCTTT.

The V gene is TRBV7-9, the J gene TRBJ2-7; tentative D call: TRBD2 (5 bases). CDR1 is SEHNR, CDR2 FQNEAQ, per germline (reference sequence). This CDR3 region has 13 residues. Between the trimmed V and J ends, which lost 3 bases and 5 bases, there was a span of 11 bases. The CDR3 DNA is TGTGCCAGCAGCTTGGGAGCCGCCCACGAGCAGTACTTC. Its translation: CASSLGAAHEQYF. Complete variable domain (other parts from reference TRBV7-9 and TRBJ2-7): DTGVSQNPRHKITKRGQNVTFRCDPISEHNRLYWYRQTLGQGPEFLTYFQNEAQLEKSRLLSDRFSAERPKGSFSTLEIQRTEQGDSAMYLCASSLGAAHEQYFGPGTRLTVT.